This TCR beta chain derives from a study of chemoradiotherapy in HPV16-positive cancers. Regarding the study as a whole: Non-HPV-specific T cells did not expand in tumors during treatment, whereas candidate HPV-specific clones and E7-related motifs did.

On this clone itself: The antigen is unknown.

Profiled with immunoSEQ multiplex PCR; TCRdb holds only in-frame clones, not every one. The data contain about 10,000 clones, roughly 70% of them singletons. Trimming removed 1 base from V and 1 base from J, with 11 bases in between. CDR3 length: 15 residues. Germline CDR1 SGHDT, CDR2 YYEEEE. The J gene is TRBJ1-2, the V gene TRBV5-6; D unclear. Sampling was done from a patient who underwent chemoradiotherapy. The source of this sequence is a human donor with HPV-associated anogenital cancer. This CDR3 is CASSLSGVSNYGYTF. The CDR3 nucleotides read TGTGCCAGCAGCTTGTCTGGGGTTAGTAACTATGGCTACACCTTC.